This T cell receptor beta chain was profiled in a study of molecular identifiers for immune sequencing clone quantification (dated by TCRdb to the late 2010s). In the study overall: For a replicate experiment, RNA from around 20,000 or 99,000 naive CD8 T cells was divided into five aliquots, and four of the five aliquots were sequenced. This methods study used CD8 T cells to benchmark TCR RNA copy counting and molecular-identifier clustering-based TCR repertoire sequencing (MIDCIRS).

CDR1 and CDR2, per the germline V gene, are SQVTM and ANQGSEA. From cysteine to phenylalanine, the CDR3 is 14 amino acids long. Only CDR3 DNA remains: 42 bases, in frame from the first base. Trimmed from V: 4 bases; trimmed from J: 4 bases; junction bases lacking a gene match: 5. A remark on this clonotype: Its binding antigen is unknown. Qualities for individual bases were not recorded, and no much larger clone is one base off.

Libraries of naive CD8 T cells were generated from about 21,000 to 970,000 sorted cells, with 10%, 30% or 50% of the purified RNA used. On a BD FACSAria II, naive CD8 T cells were FACS-sorted as CD8+CD4-CCR7+CD45RA+ and collected into RLT Plus buffer. To test detection sensitivity, Jurkat RNA equivalent to nine to ten TCR copies was spiked into samples of about 18,000-1,000,000 naive CD8 T cells. Enrichment of CD8 T cells was done with RosetteSep CD8+ T Cell Enrichment Cocktail plus Ficoll-Paque, and ACK red cell lysis came afterward. Libraries were prepared through PCR. TCRdb names Illumina HiSeq 4000 as the instrument used. Bulk TCR libraries were made following a previously described method, with the TCR primers given in Table S5. The Qiagen AllPrep DNA/RNA kit was used to purify total RNA. Reads from multiple sequencing runs of the same library were pooled before analysis. In the authors' own workflow: Reads were retained only if an exact TCR constant sequence was present, and the retained reads were trimmed to 150 nt and grouped according to their 12-nt molecular barcodes. Reads inside each barcode group were sub-clustered using a 15% Levenshtein threshold, and a quality-weighted consensus sequence was constructed for each RNA molecule. Non-functional sequences were excluded, and lower-count sequences lying one edit away from another sequence were also excluded. Based on a fit of two negative binomial distributions, barcode sub-clusters having less than 20% of the maximum read count were discarded. In-frame beta chains were kept once TCRdb had trimmed the public reads at Q25 with fastp and called clones with MiXCR. For every CDR3 protein sequence, its rows merge into one entry that carries the most common genes and DNA. In this record, the V and J calls reflect TCRdb's handling and not the investigators' own analysis. Present in this sample are 460,000 or so distinct CDR3 sequences, 20% to 25% of which were seen just once. About 0.84% of the sample is taken by the ten largest.

The investigation overall reported the following: Highly expanded clone sizes could be underestimated if identical TCR molecules share a barcode. When barcode sub-clustering was not used, chimeric consensus sequences inflated TCR diversity, with chimeras reaching as high as 47%. Approximately 3.3 recovered TCR RNA copies per cell were obtained by modeling, versus approximately 10 by digital PCR, implying a capture efficiency of about 30%. In CMV-specific effector cells, clones with more than 20 RNA copies accounted for over 97% of molecules, whereas in naive cells such clones accounted for under 1%. The naive libraries included spiked-in Jurkat TCR RNA (roughly 11 copies' worth), and this RNA is not part of the donor repertoire. A single cell's worth of spiked-in Jurkat TCR RNA was reported detectable even among around 1 million naive CD8 T cells.

The chain is assembled from TRBV29-1 and TRBJ2-3; TRBD2 lines up with 10 middle nucleotides. The sample consisted of naive CD8+ T cells from blood, with Jurkat cell RNA spiked in. What this sample's cell subset or site label stands for: FACS-sorted CD8+CD4-CCR7+CD45RA+ naive T cells. This TCR was sampled from a human donor in good health. Some libraries in this study had Jurkat cell RNA spiked in. The CDR3 region reads CSVASSGSADTQYF. The nucleotides read TGCAGCGTTGCGTCTAGCGGGAGCGCAGATACGCAGTATTTT.